This TCR beta chain was identified during a study of blood T cell repertoires in COVID-19. The CDR3 covers 13 residues. The germline V gene encodes CDR1 SEHNR and CDR2 FQNEAQ (reference sequence). Deletions cut 5 bases from V and 8 bases from J, with 12 bases between. Libraries were prepared by immunoSEQ multiplex PCR; TCRdb keeps only in-frame clonotypes and omits some of them. The table lists around 99,000 clones, around 80% of them singletons, with roughly 7.9% in the top ten. J is TRBJ1-4 and V is TRBV7-9; perhaps TRBD1 as D (5 bases). The receptor's source is a woman older than 75 with active or convalescent COVID-19. The source material was peripheral blood. For the CDR3, the DNA is TGTGCCAGCAGCCCCGGGCGGGGGGAAAAACTGTTTTTT. It codes for CASSPGRGEKLFF.